This TCR beta chain was profiled in a study of PD-L1 blockade in urothelial cancer. Data came from immunoSEQ multiplex PCR; TCRdb stores just in-frame clones and leaves some out. The table includes over 75,000 clones, more than 80% detected once. Time point: pretreatment peripheral blood. This CDR3 region has 15 residues. The germline CDR1 and CDR2 sequences are MDHEN and SYDVKM. The trim removed 5 bases at V and 7 bases at J, leaving 10 bases unmatched. V gene TRBV28 combines with J gene TRBJ1-4; the match to TRBD1 covers 7 bases. This TCR came from a woman of 80 years or more with urothelial cancer. The specimen comprised PBMCs, sampled around atezolizumab (anti-PD-L1) treatment. The CDR3 sequence: CASSKPQGSTEKLFF. Here the CDR3 DNA reads TGTGCCAGCAGTAAACCACAGGGGTCGACTGAAAAACTGTTTTTT.